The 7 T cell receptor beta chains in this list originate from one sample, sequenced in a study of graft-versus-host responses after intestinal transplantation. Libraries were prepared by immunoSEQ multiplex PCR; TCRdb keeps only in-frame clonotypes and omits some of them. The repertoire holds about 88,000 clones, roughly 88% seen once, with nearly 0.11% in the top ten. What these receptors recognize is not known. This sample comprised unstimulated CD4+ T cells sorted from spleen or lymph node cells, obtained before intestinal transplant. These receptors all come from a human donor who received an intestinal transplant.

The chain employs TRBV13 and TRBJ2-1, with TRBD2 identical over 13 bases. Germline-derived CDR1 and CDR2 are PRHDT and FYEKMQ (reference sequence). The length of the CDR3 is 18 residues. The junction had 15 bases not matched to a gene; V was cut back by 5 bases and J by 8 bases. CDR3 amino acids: CASSPSPGTSGEFYEQFF. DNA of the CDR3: TGTGCCAGCAGCCCGAGCCCTGGGACTAGCGGGGAATTCTATGAGCAGTTCTTC.

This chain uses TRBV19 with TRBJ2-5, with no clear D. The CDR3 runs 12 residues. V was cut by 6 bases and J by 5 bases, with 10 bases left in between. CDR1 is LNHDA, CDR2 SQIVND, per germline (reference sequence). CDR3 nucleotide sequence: TGTGCCAGTAGGTCCGACGGGGAGACCCAGTACTTC. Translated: CASRSDGETQYF.

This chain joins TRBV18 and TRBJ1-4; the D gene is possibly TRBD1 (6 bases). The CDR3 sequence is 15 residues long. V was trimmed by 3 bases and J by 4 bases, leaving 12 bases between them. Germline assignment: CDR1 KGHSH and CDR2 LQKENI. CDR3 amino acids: CASSPTRQVNEKLFF. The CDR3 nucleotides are TGTGCCAGCTCACCCACTCGACAGGTTAATGAAAAACTGTTTTTT.

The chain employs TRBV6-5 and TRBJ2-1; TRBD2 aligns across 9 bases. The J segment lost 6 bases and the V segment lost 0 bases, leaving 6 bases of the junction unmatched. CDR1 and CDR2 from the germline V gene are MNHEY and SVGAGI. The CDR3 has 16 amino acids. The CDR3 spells CASSYSGGGAGNEQFF. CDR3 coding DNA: TGTGCCAGCAGTTACTCGGGCGGGGGGGCCGGCAATGAGCAGTTCTTC.

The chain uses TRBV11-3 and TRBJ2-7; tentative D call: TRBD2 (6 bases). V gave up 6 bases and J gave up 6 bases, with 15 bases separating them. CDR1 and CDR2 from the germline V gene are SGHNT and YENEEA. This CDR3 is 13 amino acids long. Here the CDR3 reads CASSKGMGGEQYF. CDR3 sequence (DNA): TGTGCCAGCAGTAAGGGTATGGGGGGCGAGCAGTACTTC. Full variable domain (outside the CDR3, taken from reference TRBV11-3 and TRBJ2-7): EAGVVQSPRYKIIEKKQPVAFWCNPISGHNTLYWYLQNLGQGPELLIRYENEEAVDDSQLPKDRFSAERLKGVDSTLKIQPAELGDSAVYLCASSKGMGGEQYFGPGTRLTVT.

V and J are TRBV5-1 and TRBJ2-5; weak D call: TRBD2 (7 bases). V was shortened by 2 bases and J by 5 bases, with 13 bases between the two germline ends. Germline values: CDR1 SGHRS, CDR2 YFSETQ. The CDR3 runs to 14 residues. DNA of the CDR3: TGCGCCAGCAGCTTCCCCGAGGGGGGGGAGACCCAGTACTTC. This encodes CASSFPEGGETQYF.

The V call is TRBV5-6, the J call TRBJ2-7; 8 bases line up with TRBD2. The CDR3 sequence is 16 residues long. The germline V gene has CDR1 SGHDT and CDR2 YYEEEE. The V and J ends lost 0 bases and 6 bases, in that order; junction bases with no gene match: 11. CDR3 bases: TGTGCCAGCAGCTTGGTGGGGCAGCGGGGGCCGGGCGAGCAGTACTTC. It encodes CASSLVGQRGPGEQYF.